This record looks at one T cell receptor beta chain sequence and its context. Its matching antigen is unknown. This record belongs to a study of radiotherapy plus CTLA-4 blockade in lung cancer. Study background: Patients showed objective responses in 15% to 20% of cases and disease control in 25% to 40%. Study-level results: Expansion of tumor-derived TCR clones was observed in blood after radiotherapy plus ipilimumab. Reported findings show early blood T cell clone dynamics, with interferon-beta, best predicted response.

In chemo-refractory metastatic non-small-cell lung cancer, patients got ipilimumab CTLA-4 blockade together with focal radiation. The CDR3 has 15 amino acids. Per the germline V gene, CDR1 is SGHAT and CDR2 is FQNNGV. V shed 5 bases, J shed 4 bases, and the junction held 7 bases outside the gene matches. TCRdb's copy holds only in-frame clones and misses some; the assay was immunoSEQ multiplex PCR. This sample carries 43,000 or so clones, roughly 63% of them seen once, and the ten largest clones take 18%. V usage is TRBV11-2 and J usage is TRBJ2-1, with 8 bases matching TRBD2. Sequenced material: peripheral blood, taken from a patient treated with radiotherapy plus ipilimumab. This TCR was sampled from a human donor with non-small cell lung cancer who had a partial response to radiotherapy plus ipilimumab. The CDR3 DNA reads as TGTGCCAGCAGCATAGTGGCTAGCGGGTACAATGAGCAGTTCTTC. Amino acids: CASSIVASGYNEQFF.